Detailed here is one T cell receptor beta chain. J lost 8 bases, V lost 4 bases, and 7 bases had no gene match. The CDR3 runs to 13 residues. Germline V CDR1 and CDR2: MGHRA, YSYEKL. Clones were sequenced by immunoSEQ multiplex PCR, and TCRdb holds only the in-frame ones, with some missing. The sample holds some 220,000 clones, around 81% seen once. These data are taken from a study of blood T cell repertoires in COVID-19. Study-level background: The study drew acute and convalescent COVID-19 samples from the United States, Italy and Spain.

The sequence was collected from a woman aged 25-40 years who had recovered from COVID-19. The genes are TRBV4-1 and TRBJ1-2; 7 bases match TRBD1. The sample comprised peripheral blood. The chain's CDR3 is CASSRTGTDGYTF. The DNA for the CDR3 is TGCGCCAGCAGCCGGACCGGGACAGACGGCTACACCTTC.